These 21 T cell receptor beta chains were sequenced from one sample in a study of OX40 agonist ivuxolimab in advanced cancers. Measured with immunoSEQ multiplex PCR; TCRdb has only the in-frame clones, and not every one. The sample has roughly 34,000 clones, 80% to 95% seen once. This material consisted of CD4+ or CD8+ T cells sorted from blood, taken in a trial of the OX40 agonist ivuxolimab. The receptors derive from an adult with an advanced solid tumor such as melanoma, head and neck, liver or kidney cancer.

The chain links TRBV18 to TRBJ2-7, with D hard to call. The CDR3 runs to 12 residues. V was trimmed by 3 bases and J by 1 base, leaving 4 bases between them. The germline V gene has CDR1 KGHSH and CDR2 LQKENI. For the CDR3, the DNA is TGTGCCAGCTCACCCGAATCCTACGAGCAGTACTTC. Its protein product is CASSPESYEQYF.

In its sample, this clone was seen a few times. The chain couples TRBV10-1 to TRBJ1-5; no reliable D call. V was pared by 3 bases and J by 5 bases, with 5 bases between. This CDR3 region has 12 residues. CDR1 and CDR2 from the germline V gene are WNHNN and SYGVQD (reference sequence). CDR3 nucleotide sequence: TGCGCCAGCAGTGATTCCGATCAGCCCCAGCATTTT. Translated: CASSDSDQPQHF.

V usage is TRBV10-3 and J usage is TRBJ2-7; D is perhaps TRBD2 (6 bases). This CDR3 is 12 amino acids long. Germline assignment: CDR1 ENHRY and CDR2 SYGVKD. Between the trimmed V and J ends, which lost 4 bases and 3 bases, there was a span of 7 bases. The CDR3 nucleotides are TGTGCCATCAGTGTGGGGGGCTACGAGCAGTACTTC. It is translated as CAISVGGYEQYF.

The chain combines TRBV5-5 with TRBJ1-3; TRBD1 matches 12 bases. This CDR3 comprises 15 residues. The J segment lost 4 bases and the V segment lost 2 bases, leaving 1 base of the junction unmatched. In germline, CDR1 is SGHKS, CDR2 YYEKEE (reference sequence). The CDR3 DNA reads TGTGCCAGCAGCTTCGGGACAGGGGGCGGAAACACCATATATTTT. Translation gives CASSFGTGGGNTIYF.

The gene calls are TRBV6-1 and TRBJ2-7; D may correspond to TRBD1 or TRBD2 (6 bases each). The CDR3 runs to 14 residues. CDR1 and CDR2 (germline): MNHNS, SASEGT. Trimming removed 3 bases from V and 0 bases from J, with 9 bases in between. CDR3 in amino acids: CASSERGVSYEQYF. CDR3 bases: TGTGCCAGCAGTGAGAGGGGGGTCTCCTACGAGCAGTACTTC.

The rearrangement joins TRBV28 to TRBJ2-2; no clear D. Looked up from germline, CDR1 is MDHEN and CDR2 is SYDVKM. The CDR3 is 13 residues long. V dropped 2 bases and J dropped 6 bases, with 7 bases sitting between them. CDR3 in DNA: TGTGCCAGCAGTTTACCCCTAGCCGGGGAGCTGTTTTTT. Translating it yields CASSLPLAGELFF.

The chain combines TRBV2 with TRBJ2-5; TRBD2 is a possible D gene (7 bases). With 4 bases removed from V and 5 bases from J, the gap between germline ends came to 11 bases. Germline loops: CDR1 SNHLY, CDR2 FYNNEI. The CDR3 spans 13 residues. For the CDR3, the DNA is TGTGCCAGCAGTGTGGGGGGGGCGGAGACCCAGTACTTC. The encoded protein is CASSVGGAETQYF. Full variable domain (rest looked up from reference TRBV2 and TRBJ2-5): EPEVTQTPSHQVTQMGQEVILRCVPISNHLYFYWYRQILGQKVEFLVSFYNNEISEKSEIFDDQFSVERPDGSNFTLKIRSTKLEDSAMYFCASSVGGAETQYFGPGTRLLVL.

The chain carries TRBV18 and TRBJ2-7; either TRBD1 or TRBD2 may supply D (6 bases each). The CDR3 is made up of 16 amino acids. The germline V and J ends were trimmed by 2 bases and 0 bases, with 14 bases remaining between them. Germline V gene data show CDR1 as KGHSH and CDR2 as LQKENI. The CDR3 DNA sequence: TGTGCCAGCTCACCAATCGGGGGCTATAGCTCCTACGAGCAGTACTTC. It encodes CASSPIGGYSSYEQYF.

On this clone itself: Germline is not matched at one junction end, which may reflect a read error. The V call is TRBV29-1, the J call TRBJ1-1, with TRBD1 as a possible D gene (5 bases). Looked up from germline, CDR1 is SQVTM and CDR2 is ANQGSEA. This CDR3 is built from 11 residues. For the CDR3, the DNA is TGCAGCATTCAGGGAAGCACTGGAGCTTTCTTT. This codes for CSIQGSTGAFF.

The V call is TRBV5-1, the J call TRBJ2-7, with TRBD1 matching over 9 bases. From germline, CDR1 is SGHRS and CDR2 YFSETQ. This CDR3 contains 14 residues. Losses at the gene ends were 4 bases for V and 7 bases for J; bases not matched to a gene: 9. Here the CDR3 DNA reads TGCGCCAGCAGCCCCACAGGGGGCTTATGGGAGCAGTACTTC. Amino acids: CASSPTGGLWEQYF.

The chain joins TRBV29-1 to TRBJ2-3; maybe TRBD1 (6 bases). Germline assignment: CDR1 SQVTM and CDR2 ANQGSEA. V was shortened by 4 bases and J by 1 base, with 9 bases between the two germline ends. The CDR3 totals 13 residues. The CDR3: CSVGQGRTDTQYF. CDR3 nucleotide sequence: TGCAGCGTTGGGCAGGGGCGCACAGATACGCAGTATTTT.

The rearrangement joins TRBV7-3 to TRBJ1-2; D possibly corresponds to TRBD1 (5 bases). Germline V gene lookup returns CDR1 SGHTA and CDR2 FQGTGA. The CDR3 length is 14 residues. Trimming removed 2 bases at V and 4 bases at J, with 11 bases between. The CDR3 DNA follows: TGTGCCAGCAGCTTAGATAGTGGGGGCTATGGCTACACCTTC. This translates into CASSLDSGGYGYTF.

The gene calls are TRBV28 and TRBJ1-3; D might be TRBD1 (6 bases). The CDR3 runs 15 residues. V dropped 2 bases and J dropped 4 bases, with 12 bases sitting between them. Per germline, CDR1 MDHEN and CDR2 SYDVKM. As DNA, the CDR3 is TGTGCCAGCAGTTTAGGACAGACGAGAGGAAACACCATATATTTT. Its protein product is CASSLGQTRGNTIYF.

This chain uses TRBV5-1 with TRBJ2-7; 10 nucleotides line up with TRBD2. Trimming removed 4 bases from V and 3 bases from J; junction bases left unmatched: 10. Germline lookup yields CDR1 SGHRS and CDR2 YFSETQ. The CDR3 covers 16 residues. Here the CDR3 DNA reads TGCGCCAGCAGCCCCCTTCCTAGCGGGAGTGACTACGAGCAGTACTTC. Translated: CASSPLPSGSDYEQYF.

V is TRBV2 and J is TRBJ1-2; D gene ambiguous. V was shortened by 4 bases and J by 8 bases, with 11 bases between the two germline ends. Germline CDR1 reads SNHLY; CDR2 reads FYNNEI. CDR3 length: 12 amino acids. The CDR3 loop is CASSGQWTGYTF. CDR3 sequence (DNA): TGTGCCAGCAGTGGTCAGTGGACGGGCTACACCTTC.

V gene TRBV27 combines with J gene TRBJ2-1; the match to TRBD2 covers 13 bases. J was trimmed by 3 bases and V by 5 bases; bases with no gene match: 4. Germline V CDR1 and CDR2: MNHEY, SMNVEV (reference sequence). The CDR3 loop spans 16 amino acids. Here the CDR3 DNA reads TGTGCCAGCAGTCCCCGACTAGCGGGAGGCTACAATGAGCAGTTCTTC. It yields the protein CASSPRLAGGYNEQFF.

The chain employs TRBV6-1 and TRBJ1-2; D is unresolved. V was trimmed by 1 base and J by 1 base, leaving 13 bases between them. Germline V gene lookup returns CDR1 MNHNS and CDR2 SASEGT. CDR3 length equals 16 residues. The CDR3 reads CASSEGLAKVNYGYTF. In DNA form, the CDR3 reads TGTGCCAGCAGTGAAGGATTGGCGAAGGTTAACTATGGCTACACCTTC.

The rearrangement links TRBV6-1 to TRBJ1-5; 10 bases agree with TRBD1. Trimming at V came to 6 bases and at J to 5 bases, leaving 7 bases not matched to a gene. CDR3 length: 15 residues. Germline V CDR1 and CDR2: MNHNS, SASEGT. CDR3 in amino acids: CASRGGTGDDQPQHF. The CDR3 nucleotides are TGTGCCAGCAGGGGGGGGACAGGGGATGATCAGCCCCAGCATTTT.

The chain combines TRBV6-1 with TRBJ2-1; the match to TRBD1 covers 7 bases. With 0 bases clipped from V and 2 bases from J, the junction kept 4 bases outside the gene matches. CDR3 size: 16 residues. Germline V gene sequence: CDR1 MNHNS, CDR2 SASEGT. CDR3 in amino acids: CASSEAAGGTYNEQFF. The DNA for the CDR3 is TGTGCCAGCAGTGAAGCTGCAGGGGGAACCTACAATGAGCAGTTCTTC.

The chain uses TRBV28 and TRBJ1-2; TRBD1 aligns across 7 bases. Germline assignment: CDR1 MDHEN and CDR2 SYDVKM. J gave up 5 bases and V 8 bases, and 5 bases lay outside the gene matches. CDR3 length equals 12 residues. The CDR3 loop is CASETGNYGYTF. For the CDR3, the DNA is TGTGCCAGCGAGACAGGGAATTATGGCTACACCTTC.

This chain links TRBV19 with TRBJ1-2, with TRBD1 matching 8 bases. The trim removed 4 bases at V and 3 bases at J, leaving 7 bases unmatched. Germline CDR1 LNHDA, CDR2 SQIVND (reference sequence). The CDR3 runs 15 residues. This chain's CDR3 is CASSNPGQGYYGYTF. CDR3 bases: TGTGCCAGTAGTAACCCCGGACAGGGCTACTATGGCTACACCTTC.